A single sample is the source of the 11 T cell receptor beta chains below, sequenced in a study of T-cell reconstitution after alpha-beta-depleted transplantation in children. Preparing the TCRbeta library involved the use of unique molecular identifiers. TCRdb reprocessed the PCR reads with MiXCR, giving one entry per CDR3 protein. Seen here are fewer than 700,000 distinct CDR3 sequences, roughly 24% observed once, and the top ten hold 13% to 15%. The sample in question was PBMCs, mostly from graft donor cells, obtained 360 days after TCRalphabeta/CD19-depleted stem cell transplant. All receptors derive from a boy under two years old who had a stem cell transplant for acute myeloid leukemia, so the T cells may come from the graft donor.

The chain carries TRBV27 and TRBJ2-3; 7 nucleotides line up with TRBD2. Per the germline V gene, CDR1 is MNHEY and CDR2 is SMNVEV (reference sequence). The V gene end was trimmed by 5 bases and the J gene end by 2 bases; junction bases not matched to a gene: 10. This CDR3 has 16 amino acids. The CDR3 protein is CASSAPSAGVTDTQYF. DNA for the CDR3: TGTGCCAGCAGTGCCCCGAGCGCGGGGGTCACAGATACGCAGTATTTT.

This clonotype has at least ten counts. This chain joins TRBV5-1 and TRBJ2-5; TRBD1 is a possible D gene (6 bases). The V and J ends lost 0 bases and 5 bases respectively, with 17 bases between them. In germline, CDR1 is SGHRS, CDR2 YFSETQ. This CDR3 is built from 16 residues. The CDR3 sequence is CASSLVGRPQGETQYF. The CDR3, as DNA: TGCGCCAGCAGCTTGGTCGGCAGGCCTCAGGGGGAGACCCAGTACTTC. Drawing the rest from reference TRBV5-1 and TRBJ2-5, the complete variable domain is KAGVTQTPRYLIKTRGQQVTLSCSPISGHRSVSWYQQTPGQGLQFLFEYFSETQRNKGNFPGRFSGRQFSNSRSEMNVSTLELGDSALYLCASSLVGRPQGETQYFGPGTRLLVL.

The rearrangement links TRBV28 to TRBJ2-3; unclear D gene. Trimming shortened V by 1 base and J by 2 bases, and 7 bases separated the two germline ends. The CDR3 is 14 residues long. Germline V gives CDR1 MDHEN, CDR2 SYDVKM. This CDR3 reads CASSLFRNTDTQYF. The DNA for the CDR3 is TGTGCCAGCAGTTTATTCAGGAACACAGATACGCAGTATTTT.

This clonotype has only a few counts. The V and J genes are TRBV4-3 and TRBJ1-1, with a possible D match to TRBD1 (5 bases). This CDR3 spans 15 amino acids. CDR1 is LGHNA, CDR2 YSLEER, per germline. V lost 3 bases and J lost 0, with 11 bases in between. CDR3 loop: CASSHIRQLNTEAFF. The DNA for the CDR3 is TGCGCCAGCAGCCATATCCGACAGTTGAACACTGAAGCTTTCTTT.

CDR3 sequence: CASSLLGPLADEQFF. As DNA, the CDR3 is TGTGCCAGCAGTTTATTAGGGCCGCTGGCCGATGAGCAGTTCTTC. J is TRBJ2-1 and V is TRBV12-3 or TRBV12-4; D remains unclear. V gave up 2 bases and J gave up 8 bases, with 16 bases separating them. The CDR3 sequence is 15 residues long.

J is TRBJ2-5 and V is TRBV7-9, with D maybe TRBD2 (5 bases). The CDR3 extends over 15 amino acids. V dropped 3 bases and J dropped 5 bases, with 16 bases sitting between them. Germline assignment: CDR1 SEHNR and CDR2 FQNEAQ (reference sequence). CDR3 DNA: TGTGCCAGCAGCTTTATCCTAGCTAGAGAGGAGACCCAGTACTTC. It is translated as CASSFILAREETQYF.

This clonotype came up many times. The J gene is TRBJ2-1, the V gene TRBV7-3; 12 bases are a match to TRBD2. Germline V lookup: CDR1 SGHTA, CDR2 FQGTGA. The CDR3 has 19 amino acids. The ends lost 2 bases at V and 2 bases at J; junction bases unmatched: 10. This CDR3 reads CASSLGFGLAGSTYNEQFF. The CDR3 region has the DNA TGTGCCAGCAGCTTAGGCTTTGGACTAGCGGGGAGTACCTACAATGAGCAGTTCTTC.

The chain carries TRBV4-1 and TRBJ1-6; D is uncertain. Per germline, CDR1 MGHRA and CDR2 YSYEKL. This CDR3 region has 16 residues. V dropped 0 bases and J dropped 3 bases, with 9 bases sitting between them. CDR3 sequence: CASSQEGGIYNSPLHF. DNA of the CDR3: TGCGCCAGCAGCCAAGAGGGAGGAATCTATAATTCACCCCTCCACTTT.

This clonotype was seen at least ten times. In DNA form, the CDR3 reads TGCAGTGCTAGAGAAATAGGGACAGACTATGGCTACACCTTC. Its translation is CSAREIGTDYGYTF. The chain couples TRBV20-1 to TRBJ1-2; TRBD1 aligns across 7 bases. V gave up 0 bases and J gave up 3 bases; unmatched junction bases: 4. Germline V gene sequence: CDR1 DFQATT, CDR2 SNEGSKA (reference sequence). CDR3 size: 14 residues.

The V and J genes are TRBV29-1 and TRBJ2-3, with TRBD2 identical over 8 bases. Germline loops: CDR1 SQVTM, CDR2 ANQGSEA. This CDR3 is 13 amino acids long. Trimming cost V 6 bases and J 5 bases; bases outside gene matches: 7. CDR3: CSVSPGGLDTQYF. The DNA for the CDR3 is TGCAGCGTAAGCCCGGGAGGGTTAGATACGCAGTATTTT.

The V call is TRBV20-1, the J call TRBJ2-1; TRBD2 agrees at 8 bases. CDR3 length: 13 residues. Trimming removed 2 bases from V and 9 bases from J; junction bases left unmatched: 6. In germline, CDR1 is DFQATT, CDR2 SNEGSKA (reference sequence). In DNA form, the CDR3 reads TGCAGTGCTAGACGGCGGGGGGCCCGTGAGCAGTTCTTC. This codes for CSARRRGAREQFF.